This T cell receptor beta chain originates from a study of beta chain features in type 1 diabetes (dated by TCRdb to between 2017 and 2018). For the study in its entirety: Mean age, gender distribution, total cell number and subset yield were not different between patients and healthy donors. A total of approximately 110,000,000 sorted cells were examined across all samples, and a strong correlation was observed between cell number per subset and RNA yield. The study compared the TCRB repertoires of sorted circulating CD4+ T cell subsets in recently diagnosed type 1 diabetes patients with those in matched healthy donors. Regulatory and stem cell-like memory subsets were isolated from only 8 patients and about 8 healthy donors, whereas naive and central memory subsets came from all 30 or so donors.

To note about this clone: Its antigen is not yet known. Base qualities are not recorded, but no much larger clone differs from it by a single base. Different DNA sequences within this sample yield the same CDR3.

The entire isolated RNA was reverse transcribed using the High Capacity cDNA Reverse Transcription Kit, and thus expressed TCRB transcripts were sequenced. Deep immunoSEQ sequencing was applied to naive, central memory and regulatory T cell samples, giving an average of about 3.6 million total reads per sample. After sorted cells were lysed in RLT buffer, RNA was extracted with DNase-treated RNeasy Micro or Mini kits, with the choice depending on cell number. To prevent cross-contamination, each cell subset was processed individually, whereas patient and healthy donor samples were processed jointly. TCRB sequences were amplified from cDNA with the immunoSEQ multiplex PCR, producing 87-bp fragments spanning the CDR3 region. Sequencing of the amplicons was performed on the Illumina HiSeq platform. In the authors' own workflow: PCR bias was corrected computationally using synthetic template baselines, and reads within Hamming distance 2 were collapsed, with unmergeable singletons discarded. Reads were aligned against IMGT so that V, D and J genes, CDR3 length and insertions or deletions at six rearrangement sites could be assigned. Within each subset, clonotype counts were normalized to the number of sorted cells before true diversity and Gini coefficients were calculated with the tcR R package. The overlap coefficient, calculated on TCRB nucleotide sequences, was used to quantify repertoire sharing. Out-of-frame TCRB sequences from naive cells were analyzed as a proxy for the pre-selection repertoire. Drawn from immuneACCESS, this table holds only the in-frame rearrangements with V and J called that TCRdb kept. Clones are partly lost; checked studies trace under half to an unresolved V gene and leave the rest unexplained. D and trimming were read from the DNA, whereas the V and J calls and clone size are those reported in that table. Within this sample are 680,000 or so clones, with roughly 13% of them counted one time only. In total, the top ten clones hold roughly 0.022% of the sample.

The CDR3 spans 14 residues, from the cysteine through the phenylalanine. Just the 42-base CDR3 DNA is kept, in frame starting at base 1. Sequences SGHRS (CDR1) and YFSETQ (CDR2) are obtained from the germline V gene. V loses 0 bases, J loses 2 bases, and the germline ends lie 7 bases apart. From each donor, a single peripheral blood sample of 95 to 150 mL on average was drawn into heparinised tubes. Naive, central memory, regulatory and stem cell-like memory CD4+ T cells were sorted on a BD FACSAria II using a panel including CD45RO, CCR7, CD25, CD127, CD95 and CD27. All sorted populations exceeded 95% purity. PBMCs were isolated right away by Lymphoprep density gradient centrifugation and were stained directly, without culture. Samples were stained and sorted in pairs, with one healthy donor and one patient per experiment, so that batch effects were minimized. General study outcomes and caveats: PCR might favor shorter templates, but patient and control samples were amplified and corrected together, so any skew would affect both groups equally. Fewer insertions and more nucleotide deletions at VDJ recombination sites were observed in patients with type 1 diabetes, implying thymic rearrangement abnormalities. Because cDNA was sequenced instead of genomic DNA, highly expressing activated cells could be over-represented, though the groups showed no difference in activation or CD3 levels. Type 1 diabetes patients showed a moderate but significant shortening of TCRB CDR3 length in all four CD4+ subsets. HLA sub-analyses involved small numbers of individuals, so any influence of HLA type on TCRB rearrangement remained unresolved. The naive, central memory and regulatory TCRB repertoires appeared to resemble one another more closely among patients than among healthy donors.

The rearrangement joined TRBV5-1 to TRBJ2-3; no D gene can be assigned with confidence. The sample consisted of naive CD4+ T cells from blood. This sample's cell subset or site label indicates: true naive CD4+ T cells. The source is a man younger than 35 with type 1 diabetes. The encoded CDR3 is CASSLGDDTDTQYF. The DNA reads TGCGCCAGCAGCTTGGGGGATGACACAGATACGCAGTATTTT. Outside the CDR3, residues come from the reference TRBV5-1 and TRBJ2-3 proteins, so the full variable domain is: KAGVTQTPRYLIKTRGQQVTLSCSPISGHRSVSWYQQTPGQGLQFLFEYFSETQRNKGNFPGRFSGRQFSNSRSEMNVSTLELGDSALYLCASSLGDDTDTQYFGPGTRLTVL.